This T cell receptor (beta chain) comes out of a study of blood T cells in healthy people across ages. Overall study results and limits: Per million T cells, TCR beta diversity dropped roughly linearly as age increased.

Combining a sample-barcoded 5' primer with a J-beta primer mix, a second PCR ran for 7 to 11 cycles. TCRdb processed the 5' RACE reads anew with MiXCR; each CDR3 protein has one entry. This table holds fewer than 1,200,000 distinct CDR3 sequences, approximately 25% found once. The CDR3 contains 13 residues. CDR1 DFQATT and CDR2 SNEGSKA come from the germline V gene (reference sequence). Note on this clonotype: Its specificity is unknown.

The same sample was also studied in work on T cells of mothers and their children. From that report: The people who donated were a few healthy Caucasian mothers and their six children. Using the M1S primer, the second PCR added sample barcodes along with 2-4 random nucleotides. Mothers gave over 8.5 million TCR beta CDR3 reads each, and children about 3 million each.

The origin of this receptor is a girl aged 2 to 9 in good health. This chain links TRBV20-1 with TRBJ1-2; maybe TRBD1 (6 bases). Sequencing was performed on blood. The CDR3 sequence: CSDLDRLNYGYTF. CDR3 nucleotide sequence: TGCAGCGACCTAGACAGGCTAAACTATGGCTACACCTTC.